Listed below are T cell receptor beta chains from one sample, sequenced in a study of molecular identifiers for immune sequencing clone quantification. One entry per CDR3 protein, called by TCRdb with MiXCR from the PCR reads. The table shows 600,000 to 650,000 distinct CDR3 sequences, with about 20% occurring only once. Sample: naive CD8+ T cells from blood, with Jurkat cell RNA spiked in. The receptor source for this set is a human donor in good health. Some libraries in this study had Jurkat cell RNA spiked in. Each CDR3 is given with its conserved first and last residue.

V gene | CDR3 protein
TRBV19 | CASGRDINTEAFF
TRBV7-2 | CARSLGQMSTDTQYF
TRBV6-2/TRBV6-3 | CASTTVMNTEAFF
TRBV4-1 | CASSQLIGANVLTF
TRBV10-2 | CASSESFPHQGSNEQFF
TRBV6-6 | CASTSPRDSPLHF
TRBV19 | CASSMRLAPIQETQYF
TRBV12-3/TRBV12-4 | CASSLAPGQEDSRTQYF
TRBV7-6 | CASSLVARSTDTQYF
TRBV7-9 | CASSLDPGQEKYF
TRBV14 | CASSQRTSVYNEQFF
TRBV12-3/TRBV12-4 | CASSSTGLGNTEAFF
TRBV12-3/TRBV12-4 | CASTGGIRSTQHF
TRBV4-3 | CASSQDTGGYNEQFF
TRBV12-3/TRBV12-4 | CASTPAAYHPDTQYF
TRBV7-9 | CASSSYSTGEQFF
TRBV21-1 | CASSKAPGLAGVNEQFF
TRBV20-1 | CSARGLISGNTIYF
TRBV27 | CASGRLEAEAFF
TRBV4-3 | CASSQGKLGYNEQFF
TRBV15 | CATSIGGRGLVEELFF
TRBV28 | CASSFRGLAYEQYF
TRBV27 | CATALQGPSQPQHF
TRBV19 | CASSRALGGTGAFF
TRBV20-1 | CSASFTGLAGLHEQFF
TRBV12-3/TRBV12-4 | CASSPGLAVESQYF
TRBV27 | CASMGGANTGELFF
TRBV6-2/TRBV6-3 | CASSYSTSGPTTVEQYF
TRBV4-2 | CASSQAETEYNEQFF
TRBV11-2 | CAGSLMKVAGGYTGELFF
TRBV6-5 | CASRDLGTGELFF
TRBV20-1 | CSARNHGQNINQPQHF
TRBV5-4 | CASSRDRDESEKLFF
TRBV19 | CASKLGTGLNEQFF
TRBV6-5 | CASSTAGYSYEQYF
TRBV6-2/TRBV6-3 | CASSYLTTPYEQYF
TRBV12-3/TRBV12-4 | CASTISSSTEAFF
TRBV6-1 | CASKRDREGYF
TRBV5-6 | CASRGLHVSSYEQYF
TRBV9 | CASSATDSPISGANVLTF
TRBV28 | CASTRSSGTWTDTQYF
TRBV30 | CAWSVEQTNTEAFF
TRBV19 | CASSIAALTYNEQFF
TRBV20-1 | CSARDLTGPSTDTQYF
TRBV6-1 | CASSEDWFGQGNEKLFF
TRBV7-9 | CASSSPLRGNTIYF
TRBV27 | CASSFQGDSGSYEQYF
TRBV11-3 | CASSSDRGPHTDTQYF
TRBV5-6 | CASSLWGAYNQPQHF
TRBV24-1 | CATSDGAWGQMNTEAFF
TRBV27 | CASSSLSSSGTDTQYF
TRBV5-5 | CASSLFGQGAYEQYF
TRBV14 | CASSRLAGAQGVAKNIQYF
TRBV20-1 | CSASAVQSTQPQHF